The clone carrying this TCR beta chain was seen a few times. Its antigen remains unidentified. Trimming took off 0 bases at V and 6 bases at J, with 9 bases between the two ends. This CDR3 region has 13 residues. Per germline, CDR1 SGHRS and CDR2 YFSETQ. The sample originates from a study of blood T cells in healthy people across ages. Overall study results and limits: Since the PBMCs were unsorted, naive and antigen-experienced cells could not be conclusively compared.

A second PCR of about 6 to 11 cycles used a sample-barcoded 5' primer and a J-beta primer mix. From the 5' RACE reads, TCRdb called clonotypes with MiXCR, one entry per CDR3 protein. The sample has approximately 2,000,000 distinct CDR3 sequences; 35% to 50% are singletons. The sample comprised blood. The chain carries TRBV5-1 and TRBJ1-2; D gene unclear. The sequence was collected from a human donor in good health. CDR3 region: CASSLGVRNGYTF. The CDR3 DNA follows: TGCGCCAGCAGCTTGGGGGTTCGGAATGGCTACACCTTC.